The 26 T cell receptor beta chains reported below all come from one sample, sequenced in a study of cytomegalovirus exposure and HLA in healthy donors (TCRdb year 2017). Library preparation was by the immunoSEQ multiplex PCR assay. For the multiplex PCR, a mixture combining 60 forward primers for TCR Vbeta segments and 13 reverse primers for TCR Jbeta segments was used. TCRdb provides this immuneACCESS table in a form limited to in-frame rearrangements. Some clones are lacking; in checked studies, under half of them reflect an unresolved V gene, and why the rest are absent is not known. The sample profile shows about 170,000 clones; roughly 80% of them were found once. Jointly, the top ten make up approximately 0.8% of the sample. Sequencing was performed on PBMCs. These receptors were taken from a woman between 18 and 30 years old in good health and CMV-seronegative.

The J gene is TRBJ1-2, the V gene TRBV12-5, with TRBD1 identical over 7 bases. CDR3 length: 14 residues. After removal of 6 bases from V and 4 bases from J, the junction contained 8 bases not matched to a gene. Germline CDR1 is LGHNT and CDR2 is FRNRAP. CDR3 residues: CASGQGVTSYGYTF. The CDR3 DNA reads TGTGCTAGTGGGCAGGGGGTAACTAGCTATGGCTACACCTTC.

The chain joins TRBV5-6 to TRBJ1-2; a weak D match, TRBD1 (6 bases). Germline V gene lookup returns CDR1 SGHDT and CDR2 YYEEEE. This CDR3 contains 15 residues. Trimming took off 4 bases at V and 8 bases at J, with 21 bases between the two ends. CDR3 nucleotides: TGTGCCAGCAGCCCGTTGACAGGCGAAAATCACGGCTACACCTTC. This encodes CASSPLTGENHGYTF.

The chain uses TRBV21-1 and TRBJ2-4; the listed D gene, TRBD1, was not tested against the DNA. TRBV21-1 is described as a pseudogene. This CDR3 is 16 amino acids long. CDR3 in DNA: TGTGCCAGCAGTTCTAGACAGCCACTAGCCAAAAACATTCAGTACTTC. Encoded protein: CASSSRQPLAKNIQYF.

The V call is TRBV7-8, the J call TRBJ2-3, with 7 bases aligning to TRBD2. The CDR3 has 14 residues. CDR1 and CDR2 from the germline V gene are SGHVS and FQNEAQ. The trim removed 4 bases at V and 3 bases at J, leaving 4 bases unmatched. The CDR3 sequence: CASSWSGKTDTQYF. The CDR3 region has the DNA TGTGCCAGCAGCTGGAGCGGGAAGACAGATACGCAGTATTTT.

The chain joins TRBV7-2 to TRBJ1-5; no clear D gene. V lost 1 base to trimming and J lost 0 bases, with 10 bases between them. Germline CDR1 is SGHTA and CDR2 is FQGNSA. The length of the CDR3 is 16 residues. The CDR3, as DNA: TGTGCCAGCAGCTTAGGGCGCGGTGTTAGCAATCAGCCCCAGCATTTT. Protein sequence: CASSLGRGVSNQPQHF. Drawing the rest from reference TRBV7-2 and TRBJ1-5, the complete variable domain is GAGVSQSPSNKVTEKGKDVELRCDPISGHTALYWYRQSLGQGLEFLIYFQGNSAPDKSGLPSDRFSAERTGGSVSTLTIQRTQQEDSAVYLCASSLGRGVSNQPQHFGDGTRLSIL.

This chain joins TRBV5-1 and TRBJ1-5, with 9 bases matching TRBD1. V dropped 5 bases and J dropped 4; count of bases not matched to a gene: 7. The CDR3 sequence is 15 residues long. Germline lookup yields CDR1 SGHRS and CDR2 YFSETQ. CDR3 nucleotides: TGCGCCAGCAGTTGGACAGGGGAACGAAATCAGCCCCAGCATTTT. Its translation is CASSWTGERNQPQHF.

This clone was recorded a few times. This chain connects TRBV29-1 to TRBJ1-1; TRBD1 matches at 8 bases. Germline CDR1 is SQVTM and CDR2 is ANQGSEA. Trimming took 7 bases from V and 3 from J; bases not matched to a gene: 10. The CDR3 is 14 amino acids. The CDR3 nucleotides read TGCAGCGCGGAGACAGGGGAGGGGTACACTGAAGCTTTCTTT. This translates into CSAETGEGYTEAFF. The full variable domain, rest sourced from reference TRBV29-1 and TRBJ1-1, is SAVISQKPSRDICQRGTSLTIQCQVDSQVTMMFWYRQQPGQSLTLIATANQGSEATYESGFVIDKFPISRPNLTFSTLTVSNMSPEDSSIYLCSAETGEGYTEAFFGQGTRLTVV.

V gene TRBV6-4 combines with J gene TRBJ2-1; 7 bases fit TRBD1. Germline V CDR1 and CDR2: MRHNA, SNTAGT. This CDR3 spans 16 amino acids. The J segment lost 0 bases and the V segment lost 2 bases, leaving 4 bases of the junction unmatched. The CDR3 spells CASSDQGQSSYNEQFF. Written as DNA, the CDR3 is TGTGCCAGCAGTGACCAGGGACAGAGCTCCTACAATGAGCAGTTCTTC.

The V and J genes are TRBV18 and TRBJ1-5, with a tentative D call TRBD1 (5 bases). The germline V and J ends were trimmed by 3 bases and 3 bases, with 15 bases remaining between them. Germline assignment: CDR1 KGHSH and CDR2 LQKENI. The CDR3 loop spans 16 amino acids. The CDR3 region has the DNA TGTGCCAGCTCACCTGTCCGACAGAGCCCCAATCAGCCCCAGCATTTT. Its translation is CASSPVRQSPNQPQHF.

V usage is TRBV6-1 and J usage is TRBJ2-7; 8 positions match TRBD1. In germline, CDR1 is MNHNS, CDR2 SASEGT. Losses at the gene ends were 6 bases for V and 9 bases for J; bases not matched to a gene: 10. This CDR3 comprises 13 residues. CDR3 sequence (DNA): TGTGCCAGCAGAATACCCGGACAGGGCGGGCAGTACTTC. It translates to CASRIPGQGGQYF.

V and J are TRBV6-1 and TRBJ1-4; 10 bases map to TRBD1. Germline CDR1 is MNHNS and CDR2 is SASEGT. Unmatched junction bases numbered 5, after V lost 6 bases and J lost 7 bases. The CDR3 is 14 amino acids. CDR3 amino acids: CASSPGQGFEKLFF. CDR3 DNA: TGTGCCAGCAGCCCGGGACAGGGGTTTGAAAAACTGTTTTTT.

The genes are TRBV19 and TRBJ2-5, with 8 bases identical to TRBD1. CDR3 length: 14 amino acids. The germline V gene encodes CDR1 LNHDA and CDR2 SQIVND (reference sequence). The trim removed 6 bases at V and 5 bases at J, leaving 8 bases unmatched. The CDR3 sequence is CASSPTGVRETQYF. The CDR3 DNA is TGTGCCAGTAGCCCGACAGGGGTACGGGAGACCCAGTACTTC.

The gene calls are TRBV28 and TRBJ2-1; D may be TRBD1 (6 bases). This CDR3 spans 14 amino acids. V gave up 2 bases and J gave up 3 bases, with 8 bases separating them. The germline V gene has CDR1 MDHEN and CDR2 SYDVKM. The chain's CDR3 is CASSLRDNYNEQFF. CDR3 in DNA: TGTGCCAGCAGTTTAAGGGACAACTACAATGAGCAGTTCTTC.

V usage is TRBV6-1 and J usage is TRBJ2-1; 11 bases are a match to TRBD2. This CDR3 spans 14 amino acids. V shed 10 bases, J shed 3 bases, and the junction held 5 bases outside the gene matches. Per the germline V gene, CDR1 is MNHNS and CDR2 is SASEGT. The CDR3 coding sequence is TGTGCCATTATGACTAGCGGGGTCTACAATGAGCAGTTCTTC. Translating it yields CAIMTSGVYNEQFF.

The genes are TRBV6-1 and TRBJ2-3; 10 bases agree with TRBD2. CDR1 is MNHNS, CDR2 SASEGT, per germline. V lost 6 bases to trimming and J lost 3 bases; unmatched junction nucleotides: 3. The CDR3 is 14 residues long. CDR3 loop: CASSGTSETDTQYF. As DNA, the CDR3 is TGTGCCAGCAGCGGGACTAGCGAGACAGATACGCAGTATTTT.

The sample holds a few counts of this clone. The chain has TRBV9 and TRBJ2-3; TRBD1 agrees at 7 bases. V shed 4 bases, J shed 5 bases, and the junction held 10 bases outside the gene matches. Germline CDR1 is SGDLS and CDR2 is YYNGEE. The CDR3 runs to 15 residues. CDR3 nucleotide sequence: TGTGCCAGCAGCACCGCCCCAGGGGGTATAGATACGCAGTATTTT. Translating it yields CASSTAPGGIDTQYF.

The chain combines TRBV19 with TRBJ1-5; tentative D call: TRBD1 (6 bases). The CDR3 sequence is 17 residues long. V was cut by 3 bases and J by 6 bases, with 21 bases left in between. In germline, CDR1 is LNHDA, CDR2 SQIVND (reference sequence). The CDR3 region has the DNA TGTGCCAGTAGTATGGCACTTCCCGGGACATTGGCTCAGCCCCAGCATTTT. Translated: CASSMALPGTLAQPQHF.

The chain recombines TRBV5-6 with TRBJ2-5, with D possibly matching TRBD1 (6 bases). Deletions cut 3 bases from V and 3 bases from J, with 18 bases between. Germline assignment: CDR1 SGHDT and CDR2 YYEEEE. The CDR3 covers 16 residues. CDR3 region: CASSSSQGSKKETQYF. DNA of the CDR3: TGTGCCAGCAGCTCCAGTCAGGGGTCGAAAAAAGAGACCCAGTACTTC.

About this clone itself: Other DNA sequences in the same sample also yield this CDR3. The rearrangement links TRBV9 to TRBJ2-1; D perhaps matches TRBD1 (6 bases). The CDR3 consists of 15 residues. V dropped 2 bases and J dropped 0 bases, with 9 bases sitting between them. Germline loops: CDR1 SGDLS, CDR2 YYNGEE. DNA for the CDR3: TGTGCCAGCAGCGTTGGACAGAGCTCCTACAATGAGCAGTTCTTC. Translating it yields CASSVGQSSYNEQFF.

V and J are TRBV2 and TRBJ2-5; D is uncertain. Germline CDR1 reads SNHLY; CDR2 reads FYNNEI. This CDR3 comprises 14 residues. With 6 bases removed from V and 4 bases from J, the gap between germline ends came to 15 bases. This CDR3 is CASSDTPTAETQYF. CDR3 DNA: TGTGCCAGCAGCGATACACCCACAGCAGAGACCCAGTACTTC.

V gene TRBV6-6 combines with J gene TRBJ1-5; TRBD1 matches at 7 bases. Germline V gene data show CDR1 as MNHNY and CDR2 as SVGAGI (reference sequence). The V segment lost 5 bases and the J segment 5 bases; nucleotides outside the gene matches: 3. The CDR3 consists of 13 residues. The CDR3 DNA reads as TGTGCCAGCAGTGGACAGGTCCATCAGCCCCAGCATTTT. Its protein product is CASSGQVHQPQHF.

V usage is TRBV7-9 and J usage is TRBJ2-5; weak D call: TRBD1 (6 bases). The germline CDR1 and CDR2 sequences are SEHNR and FQNEAQ (reference sequence). The CDR3 has 15 amino acids. V was trimmed by 5 bases and J by 1 base, leaving 14 bases between them. The CDR3, as DNA: TGTGCCAGCAGCCCCGAGTGGGACATCCAAGAGACCCAGTACTTC. This sequence encodes CASSPEWDIQETQYF.

The chain is built from TRBV11-3 and TRBJ2-7; D may be TRBD2 (6 bases). Germline V gene sequence: CDR1 SGHNT, CDR2 YENEEA. This CDR3 has 14 residues. Trimming cost V 1 base and J 1 base, with 8 bases left between them. Written as DNA, the CDR3 is TGTGCCAGCAGCTTAGTAGCGGAGTCCTACGAGCAGTACTTC. Translation gives CASSLVAESYEQYF.

The chain carries TRBV25-1 and TRBJ2-1, with D perhaps TRBD2 (5 bases). V was clipped by 3 bases and J by 4 bases, with 13 bases between them. Germline V gene lookup returns CDR1 MGHDK and CDR2 SYGVNS. The CDR3 is 15 amino acids. CDR3 region: CASSDRGSPYNEQFF. The CDR3 DNA reads TGTGCCAGCAGTGACCGAGGGAGCCCGTACAATGAGCAGTTCTTC.

The rearrangement joins TRBV15 to TRBJ2-1; TRBD1 agrees at 10 bases. Germline CDR1 LNHNV, CDR2 YYDKDF (reference sequence). V lost 1 base and J lost 5; bases outside the gene matches: 2. This CDR3 contains 15 residues. CDR3 sequence (DNA): TGTGCCACCAGCAGAGGACAGGGGGCCGACAATGAGCAGTTCTTC. Residues: CATSRGQGADNEQFF. The full variable domain, rest sourced from reference TRBV15 and TRBJ2-1, is DAMVIQNPRYQVTQFGKPVTLSCSQTLNHNVMYWYQQKSSQAPKLLFHYYDKDFNNEADTPDNFQSRRPNTSFCFLDIRSPGLGDTAMYLCATSRGQGADNEQFFGPGTRLTVL.

V is TRBV7-8 and J is TRBJ2-2; possibly TRBD1 for D (5 bases). This CDR3 is built from 17 residues. CDR1 is SGHVS and CDR2 is FQNEAQ in the germline V gene. The ends were cut back, 2 bases at V and 0 bases at J, with 13 bases in the middle. The CDR3 DNA follows: TGTGCCAGCAGCTTACGGGTCAGGGTATCGAACACCGGGGAGCTGTTTTTT. This encodes CASSLRVRVSNTGELFF.